These 8 T cell receptor beta chains came from one sample sequenced in a study of blood T cell repertoires in COVID-19. The repertoire was sequenced with immunoSEQ multiplex PCR; TCRdb's copy has only in-frame clones and lacks some. The sample lists more than 65,000 clones, 87% seen once, with 4% to 6% in the top ten. Specimen: peripheral blood. All receptors come from a woman older than 75 with active or convalescent COVID-19.

The rearrangement uses TRBV7-8 and TRBJ1-3; D uncertain. CDR1 SGHVS and CDR2 FQNEAQ come from the germline V gene. Between the trimmed V and J ends, which lost 4 bases and 1 base, there was a span of 11 bases. The CDR3 totals 15 residues. Here the CDR3 DNA reads TGTGCCAGCAGCTCCGGGATAACGTCTGGAAACACCATATATTTT. This sequence encodes CASSSGITSGNTIYF. Looking up the rest from reference TRBV7-8 and TRBJ1-3 gives the full variable domain: GAGVSQSPRYKVAKRGQDVALRCDPISGHVSLFWYQQALGQGPEFLTYFQNEAQLDKSGLPSDRFFAERPEGSVSTLKIQRTQQEDSAVYLCASSSGITSGNTIYFGEGSWLTVV.

The V and J genes are TRBV10-3 and TRBJ2-1; tentatively, D is TRBD1 (6 bases). The germline CDR1 and CDR2 sequences are ENHRY and SYGVKD. V lost 4 bases and J 5 bases, leaving 12 bases between the germline ends. The CDR3 runs to 14 residues. The CDR3 sequence is CAISGTGLDNEQFF. The CDR3 DNA reads TGTGCCATCAGTGGTACAGGGTTAGACAATGAGCAGTTCTTC.

This clone was recorded once. V gene TRBV19 combines with J gene TRBJ1-2, with D possibly being TRBD1 (6 bases). Germline V CDR1 and CDR2: LNHDA, SQIVND (reference sequence). The V gene lost 6 bases and the J gene lost 5 bases, with 16 bases spanning the gap. The CDR3 loop spans 14 amino acids. CDR3 amino acids: CASRLSGTKYGYTF. DNA for the CDR3: TGTGCCAGTAGACTCTCCGGGACAAAGTATGGCTACACCTTC.

The chain is built from TRBV30 and TRBJ1-5, with D tentatively TRBD1 (6 bases). The CDR3 has 15 amino acids. Germline V gives CDR1 GTSNPN, CDR2 SVGIG (reference sequence). Trimming pared 3 bases from V and 4 bases from J, leaving 16 bases between. This CDR3 reads CAWSTGLRGNQPQHF. The CDR3 coding sequence is TGTGCCTGGAGCACAGGGTTGAGGGGGAATCAGCCCCAGCATTTT.

This clone was detected only once. The V gene is TRBV9, the J gene TRBJ2-7, with 16 bases matching TRBD2. The CDR3 sequence is 17 residues long. V shed 4 bases, J shed 3 bases, and the junction held 7 bases outside the gene matches. Germline-derived CDR1 and CDR2 are SGDLS and YYNGEE. CDR3 DNA sequence: TGTGCCAGCAGCTCAGGGGGACTAGCGGGAGGGGGCTACGAGCAGTACTTC. Translation: CASSSGGLAGGGYEQYF. Based on the CDR3 plus reference TRBV9 and TRBJ2-7, the full variable domain is DSGVTQTPKHLITATGQRVTLRCSPRSGDLSVYWYQQSLDQGLQFLIQYYNGEERAKGNILERFSAQQFPDLHSELNLSSLELGDSALYFCASSSGGLAGGGYEQYFGPGTRLTVT.

The gene calls are TRBV12-3 or TRBV12-4 and TRBJ1-6, with D perhaps matching TRBD1 (5 bases). Deletions cut 6 bases from V and 10 bases from J, with 10 bases between. CDR3 length: 12 residues. The CDR3 region is CASRAPGSPLHF. The DNA of the CDR3 is TGTGCCAGCAGAGCCCCAGGGTCACCCCTCCACTTT.

J is TRBJ2-1 and V is TRBV6-5, with TRBD1 matching 7 bases. V dropped 2 bases and J dropped 7; count of bases not matched to a gene: 8. This CDR3 is 15 amino acids long. The germline V gene encodes CDR1 MNHEY and CDR2 SVGAGI. CDR3 DNA sequence: TGTGCCAGCAGTTACCAGGTCGGCAGGGGGAATGAGCAGTTCTTC. Protein: CASSYQVGRGNEQFF.

This sequence joins TRBV9 and TRBJ1-2, with 10 bases identical to TRBD1. From germline, CDR1 is SGDLS and CDR2 YYNGEE. The CDR3 contains 17 residues. V lost 3 bases to trimming and J lost 2 bases; unmatched junction nucleotides: 10. The CDR3 loop reads CASSAIRDRGGNYGYTF. The CDR3 DNA is TGTGCCAGCAGCGCCATAAGGGACAGGGGTGGGAACTATGGCTACACCTTC.